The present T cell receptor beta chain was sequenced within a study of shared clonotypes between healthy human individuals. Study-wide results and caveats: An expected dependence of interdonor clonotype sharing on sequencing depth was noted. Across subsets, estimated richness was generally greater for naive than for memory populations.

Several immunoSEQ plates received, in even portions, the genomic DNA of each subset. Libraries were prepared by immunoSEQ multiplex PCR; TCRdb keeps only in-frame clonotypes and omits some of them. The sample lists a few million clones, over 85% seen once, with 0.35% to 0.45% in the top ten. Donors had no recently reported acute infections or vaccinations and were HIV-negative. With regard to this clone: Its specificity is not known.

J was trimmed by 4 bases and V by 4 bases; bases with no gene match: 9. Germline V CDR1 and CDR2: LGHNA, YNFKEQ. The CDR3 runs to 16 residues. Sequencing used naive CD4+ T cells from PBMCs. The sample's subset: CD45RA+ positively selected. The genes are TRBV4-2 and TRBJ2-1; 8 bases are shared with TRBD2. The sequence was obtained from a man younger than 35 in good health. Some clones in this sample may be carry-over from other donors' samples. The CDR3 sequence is CASSLATSGPYNEQFF. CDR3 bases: TGTGCCAGCAGCCTAGCAACTAGCGGACCGTACAATGAGCAGTTCTTC.